Listed below are T cell receptor beta chains from one sample, sequenced in a study of T-cell memory formation after mild COVID-19. One entry per CDR3 protein results from TCRdb running MiXCR on the 5' RACE reads. Among approximately 210,000 distinct CDR3 sequences listed, around 25% were seen once. The sequencing input was PBMCs or a T cell subset sorted from them (not recorded which). The receptor set was obtained from an adult woman who had mild COVID-19 (a few samples of this study predate the infection). Cell type and time point are not known. The CDR3 runs from the conserved cysteine through the conserved F or W. A D gene is named only where the DNA matches it firmly. Not all rows give a size; the values are once, few, many and, for expanded clones, a class.

CDR3nt	CDR3aa	len	d_gene	j_gene	abundance	v_gene
TGCAGCGTTGAACTGACCTACAATGAGCAGTTCTTC	CSVELTYNEQFF	12	.	TRBJ2-1	.	TRBV29-1
TGTGCCAGCAGCGTCTATAGCGGAGAATCCTACAATGAGCAGTTCTTC	CASSVYSGESYNEQFF	16	.	TRBJ2-1	few	TRBV9
TGTGCCAGCAGCTTAGCCGGGCGCGAATGGCTCTATGGCTACACCTTC	CASSLAGREWLYGYTF	16	.	TRBJ1-2	.	TRBV11-2
TGCGCCAGCAGCTTGGACGGAAATCCCTACGAGCAGTACTTC	CASSLDGNPYEQYF	14	.	TRBJ2-7	few	TRBV5-1
TGTGCCACCAGCCTACGGGGGGAAGACATTCAGTACTTC	CATSLRGEDIQYF	13	TRBD2	TRBJ2-4	.	TRBV15
TGCGCCAGCAGCTCCCTAGGACGGACCCCCCACTTCTACGAGCAGTACTTC	CASSSLGRTPHFYEQYF	17	.	TRBJ2-7	.	TRBV5-1
TGCGCCAGCAGCTTGCGACGGAAGACTAGCGGGGGGCCCTACGCCGGGGAGCTGTTTTTT	CASSLRRKTSGGPYAGELFF	20	TRBD2	TRBJ2-2	.	TRBV5-1
TGTGCCTGGAGTCGGAAGCTGTCTAGCGGGGGGGCCTTGGGCGAGCAGTACTTC	CAWSRKLSSGGALGEQYF	18	TRBD2	TRBJ2-7	.	TRBV30
TGTGCCAGCGCCCGACAGGGGGACTACGAGCAGTACTTC	CASARQGDYEQYF	13	TRBD1	TRBJ2-7	few	TRBV18
TGTGCCAGCAGCTTGCTGGTGGGAACTGAAGCTTTCTTT	CASSLLVGTEAFF	13	.	TRBJ1-1	.	TRBV7-3
TGTGCCAGCAGCTTAGGTACTAGCGGGGGAAACATTCAGTACTTC	CASSLGTSGGNIQYF	15	TRBD2	TRBJ2-4	.	TRBV11-2
TGTGCCAGCAGCCTACAGGGGGCTTCAAACACCATATATTTT	CASSLQGASNTIYF	14	TRBD1	TRBJ1-3	.	TRBV7-8
TGCGCCAGCAGCGAAATTGGGACCTACGAGCAGTACTTC	CASSEIGTYEQYF	13	.	TRBJ2-7	.	TRBV4-1
TGCAGTGCGGCCGCTTTGGGCACCTTCTACGAGCAGTACTTC	CSAAALGTFYEQYF	14	.	TRBJ2-7	.	TRBV20-1
TGCGCCAGCTCTAGGGACATTGAAAATTCACCCCTCCACTTT	CASSRDIENSPLHF	14	.	TRBJ1-6	few	TRBV5-1
TGTGCCAGCAGCTTAGCGTGGGGGCTGGGCGGGGAGCTGTTTTTT	CASSLAWGLGGELFF	15	.	TRBJ2-2	.	TRBV7-6
TGCAGTGCTAGCGGGCTAGCGGGGGGAAACACCGGGGAGCTGTTTTTT	CSASGLAGGNTGELFF	16	TRBD2	TRBJ2-2	few	TRBV20-1
TGTGCCTGGGGAAACAATGAGCAGTTCTTC	CAWGNNEQFF	10	.	TRBJ2-1	.	TRBV30
TGTGCCAGCAGTCCTGACACTAGCTCCTACAATGAGCAGTTCTTC	CASSPDTSSYNEQFF	15	.	TRBJ2-1	.	TRBV6-5
TGTGCCAGCTCCTCGGACAGAAACTATGGCTACACCTTC	CASSSDRNYGYTF	13	.	TRBJ1-2	.	TRBV18
TGTGCCAGCAGCTTGCCTGCGTATGGCTACACCTTC	CASSLPAYGYTF	12	.	TRBJ1-2	few	TRBV5-4
TGTGCCAGCAGCCCCAGACGCGTAAGGGGGTACCTCTATGGCTACACCTTC	CASSPRRVRGYLYGYTF	17	.	TRBJ1-2	.	TRBV12-1
TGTGCCAGCAGTGAAAACGCCGGGCAGGAGACCCAGTACTTC	CASSENAGQETQYF	14	.	TRBJ2-5	few	TRBV2
TGCAGTGCTCCCTCTTCTAGGGGTAAAGAGACCCAGTACTTC	CSAPSSRGKETQYF	14	.	TRBJ2-5	few	TRBV20-1
TGCAGCGTTGAAGACGGGAGGGCCTACGAGCAGTACTTC	CSVEDGRAYEQYF	13	TRBD2	TRBJ2-7	few	TRBV29-1
TGTGCCAGCAGCGCGGACTGGAAAAACACAGATACGCAGTATTTT	CASSADWKNTDTQYF	15	.	TRBJ2-3	.	TRBV11-2
TGTGCCAGCAGCTTAACGTTCCGGGACGAGCAGTACTTC	CASSLTFRDEQYF	13	.	TRBJ2-7	.	TRBV7-3
TGTGCCAGCAGAGGGACAGGGGGCGGCTCCGGGGAGCTGTTTTTT	CASRGTGGGSGELFF	15	TRBD1	TRBJ2-2	.	TRBV6-5
TGTGCCAGTAGTACGGGTCGGGAGTACGAGCAGTACTTC	CASSTGREYEQYF	13	.	TRBJ2-7	.	TRBV19
TGTGCCATCAGTGAGCCTTCTGGACAGGGTTCCGAGCAGTACTTC	CAISEPSGQGSEQYF	15	TRBD1	TRBJ2-7	.	TRBV10-3
TGTGCCAGCAGTATCAACAGGGGTCTTATTACTGAAGCTTTCTTT	CASSINRGLITEAFF	15	TRBD1	TRBJ1-1	.	TRBV27
TGCGCCAGCAGCGGAGACAGGAGCACAGATACGCAGTATTTT	CASSGDRSTDTQYF	14	.	TRBJ2-3	.	TRBV5-1
TGTGCCAGCAGCCAAAATCCGCAGGGGGGACGAGCTTTCTTT	CASSQNPQGGRAFF	14	TRBD1	TRBJ1-1	.	TRBV3-1
TGTGCCAGCAGCCAGGGACAAAACTACGAGCAGTACTTC	CASSQGQNYEQYF	13	.	TRBJ2-7	.	TRBV5-6
TGTGCCACCAGTGATCCATTTCAGGGAGCGGGCGGCTACACCTTC	CATSDPFQGAGGYTF	15	.	TRBJ1-2	.	TRBV24-1
TGCAGCGTTCACCTACTCGAACGGGGAAACACCATATATTTT	CSVHLLERGNTIYF	14	.	TRBJ1-3	few	TRBV29-1
TGTGCCAGCAGTGTAGGGAATGGCGCTGAAGCTTTCTTT	CASSVGNGAEAFF	13	.	TRBJ1-1	few	TRBV6-1
TGTGCCACCAGTGATCGGGGACGATCAACCGGGGAGCTGTTTTTT	CATSDRGRSTGELFF	15	.	TRBJ2-2	few	TRBV24-1
TGTGCCAGCAGCTTGGGGGAGGGAACCGGGGAGCTGTTTTTT	CASSLGEGTGELFF	14	TRBD2	TRBJ2-2	.	TRBV7-8
TGTGCCAGCAGTTACTCGGCGGGGAAGGTTTACGAGCAGTACTTC	CASSYSAGKVYEQYF	15	.	TRBJ2-7	.	TRBV6-5
TGTGCCAGCAGCTTAGGCCGCGAAGCTTTCTTT	CASSLGREAFF	11	.	TRBJ1-1	many	TRBV7-3
TGTGCCAGCAGCCGCCTGGGACTAGCGGGCTCCACAGATACGCAGTATTTT	CASSRLGLAGSTDTQYF	17	TRBD2	TRBJ2-3	.	TRBV14
TGCAGTGCTAGAGATCACGGACACCCTAACTATGGCTACACCTTC	CSARDHGHPNYGYTF	15	.	TRBJ1-2	.	TRBV20-1
TGTGCCAGCAGCTTAGGGAGGTGGACTTCCGGAGTGGGGGAGCTGTTTTTT	CASSLGRWTSGVGELFF	17	.	TRBJ2-2	few	TRBV7-2
TGCAGCGTGAGGACAGGGGAAAAACTGTTTTTT	CSVRTGEKLFF	11	TRBD1	TRBJ1-4	.	TRBV29-1
TGTGCCAGCAGTCAAGGGACAGGGATAAGCAATCAGCCCCAGCATTTT	CASSQGTGISNQPQHF	16	TRBD1	TRBJ1-5	.	TRBV12-3/TRBV12-4
TGTGCCAGCAGCGGGCTCCTAGCGGGGGGGCTCAATGAGCAGTTCTTC	CASSGLLAGGLNEQFF	16	TRBD2	TRBJ2-1	.	TRBV7-8
TGTGCCAGCAGCCCGGGACTAGCCAAGGAGACCCAGTACTTC	CASSPGLAKETQYF	14	TRBD2	TRBJ2-5	.	TRBV7-6
TGTGCCTGGGGCCCGGTGCGTACTGAAGCTTTCTTT	CAWGPVRTEAFF	12	.	TRBJ1-1	few	TRBV30